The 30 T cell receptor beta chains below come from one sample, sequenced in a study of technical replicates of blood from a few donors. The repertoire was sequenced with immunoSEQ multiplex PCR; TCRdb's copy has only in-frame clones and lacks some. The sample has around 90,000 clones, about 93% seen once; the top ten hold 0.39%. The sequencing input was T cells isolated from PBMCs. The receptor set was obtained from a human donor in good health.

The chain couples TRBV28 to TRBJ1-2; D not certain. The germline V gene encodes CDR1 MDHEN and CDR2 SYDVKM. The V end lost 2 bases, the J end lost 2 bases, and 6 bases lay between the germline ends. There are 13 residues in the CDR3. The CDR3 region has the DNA TGTGCCAGCAGTTTACCAGTAAACTATGGCTACACCTTC. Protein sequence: CASSLPVNYGYTF.

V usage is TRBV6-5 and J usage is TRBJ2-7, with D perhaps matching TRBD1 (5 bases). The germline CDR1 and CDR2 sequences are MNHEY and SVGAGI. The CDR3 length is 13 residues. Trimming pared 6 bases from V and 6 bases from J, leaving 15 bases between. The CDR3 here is CASSATGIGEQYF. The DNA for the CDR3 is TGTGCCAGCAGCGCTACAGGAATCGGCGAGCAGTACTTC.

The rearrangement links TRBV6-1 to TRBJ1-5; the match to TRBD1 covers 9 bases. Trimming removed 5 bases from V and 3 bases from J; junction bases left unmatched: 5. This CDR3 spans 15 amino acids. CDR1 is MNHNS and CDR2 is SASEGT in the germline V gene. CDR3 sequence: CASSFRDRANQPQHF. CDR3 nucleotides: TGTGCCAGCAGTTTCCGGGACAGGGCCAATCAGCCCCAGCATTTT.

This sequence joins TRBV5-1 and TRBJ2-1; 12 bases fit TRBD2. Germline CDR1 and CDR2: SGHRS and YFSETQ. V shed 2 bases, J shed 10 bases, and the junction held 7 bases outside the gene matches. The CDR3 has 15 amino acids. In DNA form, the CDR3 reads TGCGCCAGCAGCTTACTGACTAGCGGGAGCGGGGAGCAGTTCTTC. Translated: CASSLLTSGSGEQFF. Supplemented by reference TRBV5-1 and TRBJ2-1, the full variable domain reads KAGVTQTPRYLIKTRGQQVTLSCSPISGHRSVSWYQQTPGQGLQFLFEYFSETQRNKGNFPGRFSGRQFSNSRSEMNVSTLELGDSALYLCASSLLTSGSGEQFFGPGTRLTVL.

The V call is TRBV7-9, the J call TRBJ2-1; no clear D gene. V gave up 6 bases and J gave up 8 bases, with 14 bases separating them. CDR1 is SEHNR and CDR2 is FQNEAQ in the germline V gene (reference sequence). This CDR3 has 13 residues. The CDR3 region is CASSFLIRDEQFF. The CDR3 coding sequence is TGTGCCAGCAGTTTCCTTATTCGGGATGAGCAGTTCTTC.

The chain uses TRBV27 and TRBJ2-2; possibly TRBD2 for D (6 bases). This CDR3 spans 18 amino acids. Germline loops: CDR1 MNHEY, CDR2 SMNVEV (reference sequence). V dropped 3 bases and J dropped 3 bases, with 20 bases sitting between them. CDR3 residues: CASSLVGLPNADTGELFF. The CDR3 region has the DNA TGTGCCAGCAGTTTGGTGGGACTTCCTAACGCTGACACCGGGGAGCTGTTTTTT.

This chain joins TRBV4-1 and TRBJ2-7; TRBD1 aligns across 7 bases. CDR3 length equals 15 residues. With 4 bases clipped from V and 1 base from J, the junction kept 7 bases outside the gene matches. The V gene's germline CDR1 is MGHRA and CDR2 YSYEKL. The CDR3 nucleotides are TGCGCCAGCAGCCGAACCGGGACAGTATCCTACGAGCAGTACTTC. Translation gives CASSRTGTVSYEQYF.

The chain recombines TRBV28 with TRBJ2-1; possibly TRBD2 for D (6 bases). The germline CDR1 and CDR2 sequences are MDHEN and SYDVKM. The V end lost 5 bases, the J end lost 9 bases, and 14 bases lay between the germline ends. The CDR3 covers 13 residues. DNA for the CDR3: TGTGCCAGCAGTGGGGGGTCAAGACTTGAGCAGTTCTTC. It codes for CASSGGSRLEQFF.

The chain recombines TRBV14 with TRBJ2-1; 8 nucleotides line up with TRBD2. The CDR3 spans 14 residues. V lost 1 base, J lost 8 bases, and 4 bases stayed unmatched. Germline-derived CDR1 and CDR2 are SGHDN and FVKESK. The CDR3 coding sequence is TGTGCCAGCAGCCAAGTGGGGACTAGAGATGAGCAGTTCTTC. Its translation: CASSQVGTRDEQFF.

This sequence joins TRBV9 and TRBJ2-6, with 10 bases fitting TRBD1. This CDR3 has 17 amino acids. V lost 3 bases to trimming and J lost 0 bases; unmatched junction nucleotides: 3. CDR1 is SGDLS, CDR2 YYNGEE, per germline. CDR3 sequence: CASSGTGGGSGANVLTF. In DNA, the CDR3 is TGTGCCAGCAGCGGGACAGGGGGTGGCTCTGGGGCCAACGTCCTGACTTTC.

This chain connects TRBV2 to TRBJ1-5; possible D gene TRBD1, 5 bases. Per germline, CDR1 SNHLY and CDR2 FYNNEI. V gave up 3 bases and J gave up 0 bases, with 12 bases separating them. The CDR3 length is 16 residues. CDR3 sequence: CASSDRTRYSNQPQHF. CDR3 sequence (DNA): TGTGCCAGCAGTGATAGGACACGATATAGCAATCAGCCCCAGCATTTT.

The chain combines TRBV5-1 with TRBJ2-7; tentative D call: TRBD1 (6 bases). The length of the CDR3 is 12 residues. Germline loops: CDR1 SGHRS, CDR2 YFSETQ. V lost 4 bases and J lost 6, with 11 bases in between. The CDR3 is CASSGGFSEQYF. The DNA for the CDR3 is TGCGCCAGCAGCGGGGGCTTCTCCGAGCAGTACTTC.

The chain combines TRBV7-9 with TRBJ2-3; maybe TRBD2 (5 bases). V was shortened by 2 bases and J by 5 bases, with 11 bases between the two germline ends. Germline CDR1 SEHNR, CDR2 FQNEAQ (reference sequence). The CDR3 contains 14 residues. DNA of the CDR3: TGTGCCAGCAGCTTAACGGGAAGTATAGATACGCAGTATTTT. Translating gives CASSLTGSIDTQYF. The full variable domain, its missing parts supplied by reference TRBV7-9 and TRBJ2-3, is DTGVSQNPRHKITKRGQNVTFRCDPISEHNRLYWYRQTLGQGPEFLTYFQNEAQLEKSRLLSDRFSAERPKGSFSTLEIQRTEQGDSAMYLCASSLTGSIDTQYFGPGTRLTVL.

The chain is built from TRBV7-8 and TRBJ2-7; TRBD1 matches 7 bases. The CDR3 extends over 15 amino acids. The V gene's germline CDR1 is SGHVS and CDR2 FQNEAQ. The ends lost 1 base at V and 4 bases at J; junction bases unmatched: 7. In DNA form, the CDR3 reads TGTGCCAGCAGCTTAGACGGGACAGCTAGGTACGAGCAGTACTTC. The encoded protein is CASSLDGTARYEQYF.

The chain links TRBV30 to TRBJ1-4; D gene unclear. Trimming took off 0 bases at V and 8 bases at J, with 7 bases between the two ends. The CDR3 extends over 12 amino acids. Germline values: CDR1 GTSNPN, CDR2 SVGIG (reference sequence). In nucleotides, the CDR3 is TGTGCCTGGAGTGTGGGCGGGGAAAAACTGTTTTTT. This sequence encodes CAWSVGGEKLFF.

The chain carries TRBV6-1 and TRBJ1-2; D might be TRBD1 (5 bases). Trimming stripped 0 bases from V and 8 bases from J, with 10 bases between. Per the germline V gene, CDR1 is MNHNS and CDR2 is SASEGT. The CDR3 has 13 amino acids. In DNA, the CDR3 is TGTGCCAGCAGTGAAGCCAGGGCTGGGGGCTACACCTTC. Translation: CASSEARAGGYTF.

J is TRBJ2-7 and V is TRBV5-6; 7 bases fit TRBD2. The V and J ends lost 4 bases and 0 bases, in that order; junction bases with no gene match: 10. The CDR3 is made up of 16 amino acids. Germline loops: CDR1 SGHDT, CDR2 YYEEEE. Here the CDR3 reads CASSTISGFSSYEQYF. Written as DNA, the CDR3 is TGTGCCAGCAGCACAATTAGCGGGTTCAGCTCCTACGAGCAGTACTTC.

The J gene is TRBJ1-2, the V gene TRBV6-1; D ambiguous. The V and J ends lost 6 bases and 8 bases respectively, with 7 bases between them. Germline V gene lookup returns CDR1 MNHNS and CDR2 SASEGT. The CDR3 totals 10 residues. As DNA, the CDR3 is TGTGCCAGCAGGTACGGGGGCTACACCTTC. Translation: CASRYGGYTF.

In DNA form, the CDR3 reads TGCAGCGTCAGTCAGGGGGCAGGTGTCCATGAGCAGTTCTTC. Protein product: CSVSQGAGVHEQFF. J is TRBJ2-1 and V is TRBV29-1; 8 bases match TRBD1. V lost 6 bases, J lost 8 bases, and 12 bases stayed unmatched. The CDR3 loop spans 14 amino acids. The V gene's germline CDR1 is SQVTM and CDR2 ANQGSEA.

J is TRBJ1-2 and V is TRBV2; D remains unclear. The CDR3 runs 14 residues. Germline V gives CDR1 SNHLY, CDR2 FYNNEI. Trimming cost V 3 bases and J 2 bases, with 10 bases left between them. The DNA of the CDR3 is TGTGCCAGCAGTGAGGAGGGATTAAACTATGGCTACACCTTC. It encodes CASSEEGLNYGYTF.

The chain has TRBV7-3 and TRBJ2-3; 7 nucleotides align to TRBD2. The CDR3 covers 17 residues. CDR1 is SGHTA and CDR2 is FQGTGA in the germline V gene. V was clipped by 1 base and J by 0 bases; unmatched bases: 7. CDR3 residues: CASSLNRGGPSTDTQYF. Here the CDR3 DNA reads TGTGCCAGCAGCTTAAACCGCGGGGGACCTAGCACAGATACGCAGTATTTT.

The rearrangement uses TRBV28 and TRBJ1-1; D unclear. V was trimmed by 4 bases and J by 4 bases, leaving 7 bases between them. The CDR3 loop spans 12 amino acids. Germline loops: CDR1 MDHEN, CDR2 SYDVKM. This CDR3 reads CASSYRSTEAFF. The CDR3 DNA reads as TGTGCCAGCAGTTACAGAAGCACTGAAGCTTTCTTT.

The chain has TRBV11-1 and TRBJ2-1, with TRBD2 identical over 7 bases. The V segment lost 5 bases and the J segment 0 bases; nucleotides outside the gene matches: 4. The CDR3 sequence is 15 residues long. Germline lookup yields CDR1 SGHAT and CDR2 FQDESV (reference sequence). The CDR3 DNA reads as TGTGCCAGCAGCGCGGGGGTGATCTCCTACAATGAGCAGTTCTTC. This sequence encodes CASSAGVISYNEQFF.

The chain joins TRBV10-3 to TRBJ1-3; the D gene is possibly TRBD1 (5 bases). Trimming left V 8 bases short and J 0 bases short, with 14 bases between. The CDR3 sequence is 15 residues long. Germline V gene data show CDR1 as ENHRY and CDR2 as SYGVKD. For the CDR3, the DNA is TGTGCCATCTCCGAAACAGGAGACTCTGGAAACACCATATATTTT. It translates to CAISETGDSGNTIYF.

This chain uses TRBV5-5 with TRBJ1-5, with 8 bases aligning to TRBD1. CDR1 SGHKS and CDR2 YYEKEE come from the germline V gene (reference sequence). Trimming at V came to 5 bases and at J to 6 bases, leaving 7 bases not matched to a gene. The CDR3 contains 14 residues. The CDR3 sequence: CASRSQGAGQPQHF. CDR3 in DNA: TGTGCCAGCAGGTCGCAGGGGGCCGGTCAGCCCCAGCATTTT.

In DNA form, the CDR3 reads TGTGCCAGAACCAGAGGACAGGGCAGCAATCAGCCCCAGCATTTT. Encoded protein: CARTRGQGSNQPQHF. The chain links TRBV5-3 to TRBJ1-5; 8 nucleotides align to TRBD1. TRBV5-3 is filed as an ORF, its function uncertain. The V segment lost 6 bases and the J segment 1 base; nucleotides outside the gene matches: 6. The CDR3 length is 15 residues.

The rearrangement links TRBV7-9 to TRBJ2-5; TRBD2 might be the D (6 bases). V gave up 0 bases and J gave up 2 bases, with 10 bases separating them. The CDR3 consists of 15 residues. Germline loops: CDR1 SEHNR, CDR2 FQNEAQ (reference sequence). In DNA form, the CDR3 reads TGTGCCAGCAGCTTAGCGGGAGGAGGTCAAGAGACCCAGTACTTC. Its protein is CASSLAGGGQETQYF.

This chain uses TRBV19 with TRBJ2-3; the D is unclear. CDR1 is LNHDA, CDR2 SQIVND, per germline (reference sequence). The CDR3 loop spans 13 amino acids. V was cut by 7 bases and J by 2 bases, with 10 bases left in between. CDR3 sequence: CASKSIYTDTQYF. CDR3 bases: TGTGCCAGTAAGAGCATCTACACAGATACGCAGTATTTT. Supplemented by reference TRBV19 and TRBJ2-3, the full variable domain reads DGGITQSPKYLFRKEGQNVTLSCEQNLNHDAMYWYRQDPGQGLRLIYYSQIVNDFQKGDIAEGYSVSREKKESFPLTVTSAQKNPTAFYLCASKSIYTDTQYFGPGTRLTVL.

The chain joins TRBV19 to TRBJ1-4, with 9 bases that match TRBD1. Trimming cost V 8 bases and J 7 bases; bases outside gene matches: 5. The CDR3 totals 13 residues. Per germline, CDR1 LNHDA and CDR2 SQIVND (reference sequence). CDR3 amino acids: CASGTGHSEKLFF. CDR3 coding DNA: TGTGCCAGTGGGACAGGGCATAGTGAAAAACTGTTTTTT.

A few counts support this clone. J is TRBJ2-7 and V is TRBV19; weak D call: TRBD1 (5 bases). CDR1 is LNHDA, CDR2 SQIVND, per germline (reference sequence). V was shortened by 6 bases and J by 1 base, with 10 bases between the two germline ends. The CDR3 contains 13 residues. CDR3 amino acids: CASRSGPSYEQYF. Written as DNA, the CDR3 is TGTGCCAGTAGATCAGGGCCATCCTACGAGCAGTACTTC.